Sequencing of this TCR beta chain was carried out in a study of cytomegalovirus exposure and HLA in healthy donors. PCR amplification relied on 60 Vbeta primers (plus 13 Jbeta primers). TCRdb's table, derived via immunoSEQ multiplex PCR, lists solely in-frame clones and lacks some. The table includes 150,000 or so clones, 77% detected once. Comment on this clone: No antigen is known for it. Within the sample, other DNA sequences also encode this same CDR3.

Study-wide points: In a later analysis, CMV-associated beta chains were mostly HLA-associated, it appeared.

This clonotype was sampled from a male donor in good health and CMV-seropositive. The specimen sequenced was PBMCs.

The CDR3 DNA sequence: TGTGCCAGCAGCTTACGCTCGGGACAGGGGTCGGAGACCCAGTACTTC. This encodes CASSLRSGQGSETQYF. The chain joins TRBV7-8 to TRBJ2-5; 10 positions match TRBD1. The V gene's germline CDR1 is SGHVS and CDR2 FQNEAQ. V shed 2 bases, J shed 5 bases, and the junction held 8 bases outside the gene matches. The length of the CDR3 is 16 residues.